This T cell receptor (beta chain) was found in a study of shared clonotypes between healthy human individuals. Here immunoSEQ multiplex PCR was the method, and the copy in TCRdb shows in-frame clones only, minus some. The sample consists of about 2 million clones, less than 95% of them appearing once. In the naive CD8 group, cells lacked CD45RO and were positively selected for CCR7, so terminally differentiated effector memory CD45RA+ cells were left out. The sequence derives from a man aged 18 to 29 in good health. The material sequenced was naive CD8+ T cells sorted from blood.

The CDR3 nucleotides read TGTGCCAGCAGTTTCCAGGAAACTTCGGGAGAAAAACTGTTTTTT. It specifies CASSFQETSGEKLFF. This chain connects TRBV5-6 to TRBJ1-4; D unresolved. Germline-derived CDR1 and CDR2 are SGHDT and YYEEEE. CDR3 size: 15 residues. V was clipped by 5 bases and J by 8 bases, with 19 bases between them.